In this sample, the clone carrying this TCR beta chain turned up once. Its antigen is unknown. The data stem from a study of cytomegalovirus exposure and HLA in healthy donors. Study conclusions and caveats: The availability of immune exposure information extended only to CMV serostatus.

The CDR3 totals 16 residues. CDR1 LGHNA and CDR2 YNFKEQ come from the germline V gene. V shed 7 bases, J shed 8 bases, and the junction held 10 bases outside the gene matches. The PCR made use of 60 Vbeta and 13 Jbeta primers. Data came from immunoSEQ multiplex PCR; TCRdb stores just in-frame clones and leaves some out. Among around 68,000 clones listed, roughly 85% were seen once. The material sequenced was PBMCs. This TCR was recovered from a female donor in good health and CMV-seronegative. The rearrangement joins TRBV4-2 to TRBJ2-1; 14 nucleotides line up with TRBD2. The CDR3 is CASTPRTSGGRYEQFF. DNA of the CDR3: TGTGCCAGCACCCCTAGGACTAGCGGGGGGCGATATGAGCAGTTCTTC.